This T cell receptor beta chain appears in the sequencing data of a study of T cell responses to AZD1222 COVID-19 vaccine. Study-wide background: Pooled together were second doses at about 4 or about 12 weeks.

Whole-study findings and limits: Spike-specific TCRs gained breadth and depth after people received two AZD1222 doses.

The CDR3 loop spans 17 amino acids. V was pared by 3 bases and J by 2 bases, with 12 bases of the junction left unmatched. In germline, CDR1 is SGHVS, CDR2 FQNEAQ. The data were produced by immunoSEQ multiplex PCR, yet TCRdb's version contains in-frame clones alone and is incomplete. Here the sample spans 110,000 to 150,000 clones, approximately 83% being singletons. A remark on this clone: The antigen is unknown. The sample holds other DNA sequences that translate to the same CDR3.

The sequence was collected from an adult in good health. The sample in question was peripheral blood, obtained on day 0 of AZD1222 vaccination. The chain recombines TRBV7-8 with TRBJ2-7, with TRBD1 matching over 8 bases. CDR3 region: CASSFGPPGQVAYEQYF. The CDR3 DNA is TGTGCCAGCAGCTTCGGTCCCCCGGGACAGGTAGCCTACGAGCAGTACTTC.